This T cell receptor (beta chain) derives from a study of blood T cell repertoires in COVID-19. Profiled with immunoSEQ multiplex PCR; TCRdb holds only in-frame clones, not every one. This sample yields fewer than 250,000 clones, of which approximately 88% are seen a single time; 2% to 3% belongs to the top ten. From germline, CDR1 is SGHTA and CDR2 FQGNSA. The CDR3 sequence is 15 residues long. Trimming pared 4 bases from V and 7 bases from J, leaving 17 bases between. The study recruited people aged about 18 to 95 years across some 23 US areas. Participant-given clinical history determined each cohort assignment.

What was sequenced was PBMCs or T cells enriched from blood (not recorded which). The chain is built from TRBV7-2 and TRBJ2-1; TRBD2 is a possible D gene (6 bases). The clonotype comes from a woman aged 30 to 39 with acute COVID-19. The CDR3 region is CASSWGDPGRNEQFF. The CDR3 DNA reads TGTGCCAGCAGCTGGGGGGACCCAGGGAGGAATGAGCAGTTCTTC. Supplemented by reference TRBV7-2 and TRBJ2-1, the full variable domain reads GAGVSQSPSNKVTEKGKDVELRCDPISGHTALYWYRQSLGQGLEFLIYFQGNSAPDKSGLPSDRFSAERTGGSVSTLTIQRTQQEDSAVYLCASSWGDPGRNEQFFGPGTRLTVL.